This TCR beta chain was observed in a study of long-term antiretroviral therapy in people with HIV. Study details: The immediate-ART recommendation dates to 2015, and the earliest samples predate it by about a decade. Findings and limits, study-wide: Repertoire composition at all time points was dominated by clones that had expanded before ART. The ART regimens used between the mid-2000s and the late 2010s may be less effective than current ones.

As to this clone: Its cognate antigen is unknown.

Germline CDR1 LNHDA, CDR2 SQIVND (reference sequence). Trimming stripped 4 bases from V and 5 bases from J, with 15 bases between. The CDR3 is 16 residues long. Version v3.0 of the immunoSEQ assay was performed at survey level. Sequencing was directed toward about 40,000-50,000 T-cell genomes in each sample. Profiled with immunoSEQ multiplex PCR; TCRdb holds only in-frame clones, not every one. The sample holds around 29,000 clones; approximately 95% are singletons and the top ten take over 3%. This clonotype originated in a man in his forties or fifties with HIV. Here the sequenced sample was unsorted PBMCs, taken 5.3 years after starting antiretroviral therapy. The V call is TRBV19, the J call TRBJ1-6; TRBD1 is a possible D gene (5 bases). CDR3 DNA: TGTGCCAGTAGTAGGGGAGGGGCGAAAAATAATTCACCCCTCCACTTT. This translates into CASSRGGAKNNSPLHF.